A selection of T cell receptor beta chains follows, all from one sample in a study of chemoradiotherapy in HPV16-positive cancers. Profiling relied on immunoSEQ multiplex PCR, and the TCRdb table lists in-frame clones only, not all of them. Here the sample spans fewer than 18,000 clones, roughly three quarters being singletons. This sample was gathered from a patient who underwent chemoradiotherapy. The origin of the receptors is a human donor with HPV-associated anogenital cancer. CDR3s include the opening cysteine and the closing phenylalanine or tryptophan. The order of the fields is clone size, J gene, D gene, CDR3 length, V gene, CDR3 DNA, CDR3 protein. A D gene is named only where the DNA matches it firmly. Size tells how often a clone was seen (once, few, many) or the class of an expanded clone, and some rows leave it out.

.	TRBJ2-7	.	15	TRBV6-5	TGTGCCAGCAGTCAGTCCGGGATCGCTAACTACGAGCAGTACTTC	CASSQSGIANYEQYF
.	TRBJ2-7	.	13	TRBV6-1	TGTGCCAGCAGTCAACAAGCTGATTACGAGCAGTACTTC	CASSQQADYEQYF
once	TRBJ2-7	TRBD2	12	TRBV7-6	TGTGCCAGCAGCTTAGCAGCGGGGGAGCAGTACTTC	CASSLAAGEQYF
.	TRBJ1-2	.	13	TRBV30	TGTGCCTGGAACCGGGGACCAAACTATGGCTACACCTTC	CAWNRGPNYGYTF
.	TRBJ1-5	TRBD1	16	TRBV10-3	TGTGCCATCAGTGGGGGGACAGGCGAAGGCAATCAGCCCCAGCATTTT	CAISGGTGEGNQPQHF
.	TRBJ2-2	.	12	TRBV5-1	TGCGCCAGCAGCCTGACTACGGGGGAGCTGTTTTTT	CASSLTTGELFF
.	TRBJ2-3	.	13	TRBV7-9	TGTGCCAGCAGCCGAAGGGGCACAGATACGCAGTATTTT	CASSRRGTDTQYF
.	TRBJ2-7	TRBD1	16	TRBV5-1	TGCGCCAGCAGCTACCCGGACAGGGGATTCTCCTACGAGCAGTACTTC	CASSYPDRGFSYEQYF
.	TRBJ1-3	.	13	TRBV5-1	TGCGCCAGCAGCGCCTCGAGTGGAAACACCATATATTTT	CASSASSGNTIYF
.	TRBJ2-1	.	17	TRBV5-1	TGCGCCAGCAGCTTTACCGCAAGGACTACTACCTACAATGAGCAGTTCTTC	CASSFTARTTTYNEQFF
few	TRBJ2-3	.	11	TRBV7-9	TGTGCCAGCAGTCCCACAGATACGCAGTATTTT	CASSPTDTQYF
.	TRBJ2-1	.	12	TRBV9	TGTGCCAGCAGCGTAGGTGGGCATGAGCAGTTCTTC	CASSVGGHEQFF
.	TRBJ2-3	TRBD2	18	TRBV7-2	TGTGCCAGCAGCTCCACACTAGCGGGGGGGCGGAAGACAGATACGCAGTATTTT	CASSSTLAGGRKTDTQYF
.	TRBJ1-1	.	13	TRBV7-2	TGTGCCAGCAGCTTAGCCAGGAAGGCTGAAGCTTTCTTT	CASSLARKAEAFF
.	TRBJ2-1	.	16	TRBV4-2	TGTGCCAGCAGCCAAGAAGGCAGGAGCTCCTACAATGAGCAGTTCTTC	CASSQEGRSSYNEQFF
.	TRBJ1-5	TRBD1	15	TRBV18	TGTGCCAGCTCAGAAAAGGGGGCTAGTAGTCAGCCCCAGCATTTT	CASSEKGASSQPQHF
.	TRBJ2-7	.	14	TRBV4-1	TGCGCCAGCAGCCTGCGGGATTCGGGCTACGAGCAGTACTTC	CASSLRDSGYEQYF
.	TRBJ2-7	TRBD2	17	TRBV5-1	TGCGCCAGCAGCCAGGGACTAGCGGGGGGTATCTCCTACGAGCAGTACTTC	CASSQGLAGGISYEQYF
.	TRBJ2-1	TRBD2	16	TRBV19	TGTGCCAGTAGTCTCCTTACTAGCGGGGCCAAGAATGAGCAGTTCTTC	CASSLLTSGAKNEQFF
.	TRBJ1-2	.	15	TRBV4-1	TGCGCCAGCAGCCAAGAGACAAGATTCTCCTATGGCTACACCTTC	CASSQETRFSYGYTF
.	TRBJ1-1	TRBD1	14	TRBV10-2	TGCGCCAGCAGTGGTAACAGGGGGAACACTGAAGCTTTCTTT	CASSGNRGNTEAFF
.	TRBJ2-7	.	14	TRBV19	TGTGCCAGTAGTAGGGGGGGCGATGGGTACGAGCAGTACTTC	CASSRGGDGYEQYF
.	TRBJ2-3	.	15	TRBV7-9	TGTGCCAGCAGCCTGCTAGCGCGGGCGGGGGATACGCAGTATTTT	CASSLLARAGDTQYF
.	TRBJ1-1	TRBD1	15	TRBV27	TGTGCCAGCAGTGGATACAGGGGAAGGCGAACTGAAGCTTTCTTT	CASSGYRGRRTEAFF
few	TRBJ1-1	.	13	TRBV28	TGTGCCAGCAGCCCAGGGTGGGTCACTGAAGCTTTCTTT	CASSPGWVTEAFF
.	TRBJ2-5	TRBD2	15	TRBV7-7	TGTGCTAGCAGCGCAACTAGCGGGCCCCAAGAGACCCAGTACTTC	CASSATSGPQETQYF
.	TRBJ1-6	TRBD1	16	TRBV9	TGTGCCAGCAGCGTGCAGGGGGAGGCTTCGAATTCACCCCTCCACTTT	CASSVQGEASNSPLHF
once	TRBJ2-1	TRBD1	15	TRBV19	TGTGCCAGTAGTATCGGGACAGGCGAGTACAATGAGCAGTTCTTC	CASSIGTGEYNEQFF
.	TRBJ2-7	.	13	TRBV5-1	TGCGCCAGCAGCTTTACGGGGTCCTACGAGCAGTACTTC	CASSFTGSYEQYF
few	TRBJ2-3	.	12	TRBV5-1	TGCGCCAGCAAACTAGTGACAGATACGCAGTATTTT	CASKLVTDTQYF
.	TRBJ1-2	.	14	TRBV5-5	TGTGCCAGCAGCCCAGAAATGTGGGACGTGGGCTACACCTTC	CASSPEMWDVGYTF
.	TRBJ1-4	.	15	TRBV7-2	TGTGCCAGCAGCCGGACCGGTGCAACTAATGAAAAACTGTTTTTT	CASSRTGATNEKLFF
.	TRBJ1-1	.	14	TRBV15	TGTGCCACACGGTGGGGGGCATCGAACACTGAAGCTTTCTTT	CATRWGASNTEAFF
.	TRBJ1-2	TRBD1	14	TRBV11-1	TGTGCCAGCAGCTCCCGGGACAGGATGTCTGGCTACACCTTC	CASSSRDRMSGYTF
once	TRBJ2-2	.	15	TRBV11-3	TGTGCCAGCAGCTTAGAAGGGTCGAACACCGGGGAGCTGTTTTTT	CASSLEGSNTGELFF
.	TRBJ1-1	TRBD1	15	TRBV29-1	TGCAGCGTTTACTTACTTACCGGGACAGGGGAAGAAGCTTTCTTT	CSVYLLTGTGEEAFF
.	TRBJ2-7	TRBD2	15	TRBV11-3	TGTGCCAGCAGTTCCCGAGCGGGGGAATCCTACGAGCAGTACTTC	CASSSRAGESYEQYF
.	TRBJ2-7	.	16	TRBV5-6	TGTGCCAGCAGCACCTCCCGGGACATGAGCTCCTACGAGCAGTACTTC	CASSTSRDMSSYEQYF
.	TRBJ2-4	TRBD2	15	TRBV6-5	TGTGCCAGCAGTTACGGCGGGGGGGCCAAAAACATTCAGTACTTC	CASSYGGGAKNIQYF
.	TRBJ1-6	TRBD1	17	TRBV7-2	TGTGCCAGCAGCCCTCGGGGAGGGGGCCCCTATAATTCACCCCTCCACTTT	CASSPRGGGPYNSPLHF
.	TRBJ2-7	TRBD2	15	TRBV5-4	TGTGCCAGCAGCCCAGGGGGGACTAGCCGGCGCGAGCAGTACTTC	CASSPGGTSRREQYF
.	TRBJ2-5	.	10	TRBV20-1	TGCAGTGCTATTCAAGAGACCCAGTACTTC	CSAIQETQYF
.	TRBJ1-3	.	13	TRBV30	TGTGCCTGGAGTGTGGTGGCTGGAAACACCATATATTTT	CAWSVVAGNTIYF
.	TRBJ1-2	.	12	TRBV19	TGTGCCAGTAGTGAGCTACAGACAGACTACACCTTC	CASSELQTDYTF
.	TRBJ2-5	.	15	TRBV6-1	TGTGCCAGCATAATAGACTCGGGCCTACAAGAGACCCAGTACTTC	CASIIDSGLQETQYF
.	TRBJ2-2	.	13	TRBV9	TGTGCCAGCAGCGTAGAAGTCACCGGGGAGCTGTTTTTT	CASSVEVTGELFF
.	TRBJ2-7	TRBD1	14	TRBV28	TGTGCCAGCACCCAAGGGGGCAGACTCCACGAGCAGTACTTC	CASTQGGRLHEQYF
.	TRBJ1-5	.	15	TRBV7-8	TGTGCCAGCAGCTCCAGGTGGATGGGCAATCAGCCCCAGCATTTT	CASSSRWMGNQPQHF
.	TRBJ2-7	.	12	TRBV18	TGTGCCAGCGCCGGACAGAACTACGAGCAGTACTTC	CASAGQNYEQYF
.	TRBJ2-7	.	13	TRBV4-2	TGTGCCAGCAGCCCCGGGACACCCTACGAGCAGTACTTC	CASSPGTPYEQYF
.	TRBJ1-1	.	13	TRBV5-5	TGTGCCAGCAGCTTTACCCCGGCCTCTGAAGCTTTCTTT	CASSFTPASEAFF
.	TRBJ1-2	.	17	TRBV4-1	TGCGCCAGCAGCCAAGATCAGGGCATCCCTGGGTACTATGGCTACACCTTC	CASSQDQGIPGYYGYTF
.	TRBJ2-7	.	15	TRBV5-6	TGTGCCAGCAGCTTGGCCGGGGACTTGTTGTCCGAGCAGTACTTC	CASSLAGDLLSEQYF
.	TRBJ2-7	.	18	TRBV7-2	TGTGCCAGCAGCTTAGTTCGTTCGACAGGCGTCCTCTCCTACGAGCAGTACTTC	CASSLVRSTGVLSYEQYF
.	TRBJ1-2	.	15	TRBV27	TGTGCCAGCAGCCCCAGGACAGATTGGAGCTATGGCTACACCTTC	CASSPRTDWSYGYTF
once	TRBJ1-1	.	16	TRBV7-6	TGTGCCAGCAGCTTGGGGAGGGGAGGGCGTGGCACTGAAGCTTTCTTT	CASSLGRGGRGTEAFF
.	TRBJ1-2	TRBD1	16	TRBV9	TGTGCCAGTACCTTCCGGGCAGGGGGCGCTGGGTATGGCTACACCTTC	CASTFRAGGAGYGYTF
few	TRBJ1-2	.	15	TRBV6-4	TGTGCCAGCAGTGACTCCTCCGGGACACCGAATGGCTACACCTTC	CASSDSSGTPNGYTF
.	TRBJ1-5	.	12	TRBV28	TGTGCCAGCAGTTTAGCAAATCAGCCCCAGCATTTT	CASSLANQPQHF